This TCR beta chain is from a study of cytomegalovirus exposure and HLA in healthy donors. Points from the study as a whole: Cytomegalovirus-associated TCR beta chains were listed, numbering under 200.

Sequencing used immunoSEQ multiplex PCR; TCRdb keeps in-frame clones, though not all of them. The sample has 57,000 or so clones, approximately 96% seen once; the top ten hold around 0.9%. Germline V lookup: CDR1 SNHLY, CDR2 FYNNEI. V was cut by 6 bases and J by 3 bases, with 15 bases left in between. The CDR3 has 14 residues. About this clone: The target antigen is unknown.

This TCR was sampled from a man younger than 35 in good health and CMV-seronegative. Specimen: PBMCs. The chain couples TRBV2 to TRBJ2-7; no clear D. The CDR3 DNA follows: TGTGCCAGCAGCCTTACCGATACAGACTACGAGCAGTACTTC. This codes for CASSLTDTDYEQYF.